The sequence of this T cell receptor (beta chain) was determined in a study of PD-L1 blockade in urothelial cancer. As for the study in general: Blood analysis took place 3 weeks (second dose) and 6 weeks after treatment start. Each blood sample yielded a median of about 130,000 T cells.

This clone was counted a few times. The antigen is unknown. Time point defined: pretreatment peripheral blood. Enrolled patients showed locally advanced or metastatic urothelial carcinoma. Study-wide findings and caveats: Tumor-associated clones in the blood of durable-benefit patients grew more at 3 weeks.

Clones were sequenced by immunoSEQ multiplex PCR, and TCRdb holds only the in-frame ones, with some missing. Of 49,000 or so clones in the sample, 79% were seen once. This sample comprised PBMCs, obtained around atezolizumab (anti-PD-L1) treatment. This sequence was found in a man in his sixties or seventies with urothelial cancer.

CDR3: CASSALGQGTQTQYF. The CDR3 bases are TGTGCCAGCAGCGCTTTGGGACAGGGGACACAGACCCAGTACTTC. The gene calls are TRBV13 and TRBJ2-5, with TRBD1 identical over 10 bases. The germline gives CDR1 PRHDT, CDR2 FYEKMQ (reference sequence). This CDR3 comprises 15 residues. V lost 5 bases and J lost 6; bases outside the gene matches: 9.